The entry below describes one T cell receptor beta chain. Its antigen is as yet unknown. Sequenced material consisted of expressed TCRB transcripts (all of the isolated RNA was reverse transcribed). The data were produced by immunoSEQ multiplex PCR, yet TCRdb's version contains in-frame clones alone and is incomplete. Of over 65,000 clones in the sample, about 32% were seen once. This specimen comes from a study of beta chain features in type 1 diabetes. Across the whole study: Age, gender and cell yields were alike across patients and healthy donors. Findings and limits, study-wide: It was among patients, rather than healthy donors, that naive, central memory and Treg TCRB repertoires appeared more similar. Patients with type 1 diabetes carried fewer insertions and had more deletions at their VDJ junctions.

With 5 bases clipped from V and 1 base from J, the junction kept 5 bases outside the gene matches. The CDR3 loop spans 14 amino acids. Per the germline V gene, CDR1 is SQVTM and CDR2 is ANQGSEA. A single heparinised draw of approximately 0.12 L on average was taken per donor. This receptor was taken from a woman in her late teens or twenties in good health. The sequenced material came from stem cell memory CD4+ T cells from blood. The V gene is TRBV29-1, the J gene TRBJ1-3; 7 nucleotides agree with TRBD1. The CDR3 sequence: CSVSGQDSGNTIYF. The CDR3 DNA reads as TGCAGCGTTTCTGGACAGGATTCTGGAAACACCATATATTTT. The full variable domain, in which reference TRBV29-1 and TRBJ1-3 provide the parts outside the CDR3, is SAVISQKPSRDICQRGTSLTIQCQVDSQVTMMFWYRQQPGQSLTLIATANQGSEATYESGFVIDKFPISRPNLTFSTLTVSNMSPEDSSIYLCSVSGQDSGNTIYFGEGSWLTVV.